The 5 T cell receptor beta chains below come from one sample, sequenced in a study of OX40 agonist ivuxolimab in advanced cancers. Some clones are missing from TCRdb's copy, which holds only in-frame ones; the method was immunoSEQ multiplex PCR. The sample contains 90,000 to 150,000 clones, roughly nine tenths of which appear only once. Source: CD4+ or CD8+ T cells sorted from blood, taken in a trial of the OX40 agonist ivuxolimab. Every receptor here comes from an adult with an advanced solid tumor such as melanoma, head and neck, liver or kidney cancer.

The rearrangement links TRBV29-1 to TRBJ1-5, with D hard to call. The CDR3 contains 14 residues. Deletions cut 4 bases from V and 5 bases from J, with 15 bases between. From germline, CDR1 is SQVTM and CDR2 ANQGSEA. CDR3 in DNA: TGCAGCGTTGCGGGCGGCCGGCCCGATCAGCCCCAGCATTTT. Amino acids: CSVAGGRPDQPQHF. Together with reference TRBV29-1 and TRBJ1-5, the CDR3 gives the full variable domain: SAVISQKPSRDICQRGTSLTIQCQVDSQVTMMFWYRQQPGQSLTLIATANQGSEATYESGFVIDKFPISRPNLTFSTLTVSNMSPEDSSIYLCSVAGGRPDQPQHFGDGTRLSIL.

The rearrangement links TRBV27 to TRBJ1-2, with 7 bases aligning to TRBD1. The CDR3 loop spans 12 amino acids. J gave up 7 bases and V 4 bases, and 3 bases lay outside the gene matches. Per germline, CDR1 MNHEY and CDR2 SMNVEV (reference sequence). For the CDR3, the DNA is TGTGCCAGCAGTTCGACAGGGTTTGGCTACACCTTC. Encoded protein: CASSSTGFGYTF.

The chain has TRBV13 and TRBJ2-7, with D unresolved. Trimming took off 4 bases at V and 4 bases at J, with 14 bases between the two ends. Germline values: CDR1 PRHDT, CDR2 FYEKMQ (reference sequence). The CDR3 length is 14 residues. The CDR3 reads CASSSPSDEYEQYF. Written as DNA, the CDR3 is TGTGCCAGCAGCTCCCCCTCGGACGAATACGAGCAGTACTTC.

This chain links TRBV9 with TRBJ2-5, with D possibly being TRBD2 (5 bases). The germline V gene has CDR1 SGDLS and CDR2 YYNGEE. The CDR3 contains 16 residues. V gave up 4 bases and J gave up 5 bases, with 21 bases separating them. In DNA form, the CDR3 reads TGTGCCAGCAGCTTCCAAGGAGTCCCGGGGAGCGAGACCCAGTACTTC. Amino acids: CASSFQGVPGSETQYF.

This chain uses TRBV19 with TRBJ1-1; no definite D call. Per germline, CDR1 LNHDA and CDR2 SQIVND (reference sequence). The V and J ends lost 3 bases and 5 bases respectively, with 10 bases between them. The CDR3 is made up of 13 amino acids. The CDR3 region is CASSIGFRTEAFF. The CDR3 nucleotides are TGTGCCAGTAGTATCGGGTTCCGGACTGAAGCTTTCTTT.